Below, one TCR beta chain is given with its context. Its cognate antigen is unknown. The sample contains more than one DNA sequence encoding this CDR3. This entry comes from a study of cytomegalovirus exposure and HLA in healthy donors. The primer mix had 60 Vbeta and 13 Jbeta primers. The protocol was immunoSEQ multiplex PCR, while the TCRdb copy is restricted to in-frame clones and leaves out a portion. This table holds over 100,000 clones, 60% to 85% found once. V lost 8 bases and J lost 0; bases outside the gene matches: 3. Germline CDR1 and CDR2: GTSNPN and SVGIG (reference sequence). This CDR3 has 13 residues. General study findings and limits: HLA-A and HLA-B allele assignments for most subjects were reportedly predicted accurately using TCR beta sequences.

Material: PBMCs. The receptor comes from a woman aged 18-29 years in good health and CMV-seropositive. The chain is built from TRBV30 and TRBJ1-4, with TRBD1 matching over 7 bases. CDR3: CASDRATNEKLFF. The CDR3 DNA is TGTGCCAGTGACAGGGCAACTAATGAAAAACTGTTTTTT.